The 18 T cell receptor beta chains reported below all come from one sample, sequenced in a study of blood T cell repertoires in COVID-19. Produced via immunoSEQ multiplex PCR; TCRdb's table is partial and in-frame only. Counted here are some 320,000 clones, 85% to 90% occurring once; the ten biggest clones make up roughly 2.9%. The source material was PBMCs or T cells enriched from blood (not recorded which). These receptors all stem from a woman aged 45-60 years who had been exposed to COVID-19.

V and J are TRBV5-1 and TRBJ2-6, with D possibly matching TRBD2 (6 bases). Germline V lookup: CDR1 SGHRS, CDR2 YFSETQ. Trimming cost V 4 bases and J 2 bases, with 10 bases left between them. This CDR3 spans 15 amino acids. The CDR3 DNA sequence: TGCGCCAGCAGCCCAGGGACTCCTGGGGCCAACGTCCTGACTTTC. Its protein is CASSPGTPGANVLTF.

The rearrangement joins TRBV11-1 to TRBJ1-3; tentatively, D is TRBD1 (5 bases). Germline values: CDR1 SGHAT, CDR2 FQDESV (reference sequence). The CDR3 runs to 14 residues. V dropped 5 bases and J dropped 0 bases, with 8 bases sitting between them. The CDR3, as DNA: TGTGCCAGCAGCCGACAGTACTCTGGAAACACCATATATTTT. This codes for CASSRQYSGNTIYF. The full variable domain, completed using reference TRBV11-1 and TRBJ1-3, is EAEVAQSPRYKITEKSQAVAFWCDPISGHATLYWYRQILGQGPELLVQFQDESVVDDSQLPKDRFSAERLKGVDSTLKIQPAELGDSAMYLCASSRQYSGNTIYFGEGSWLTVV.

The chain recombines TRBV4-1 with TRBJ2-7; tentative D call: TRBD1 (5 bases). V lost 0 bases, J lost 3 bases, and 15 bases lay in between. CDR1 and CDR2 from the germline V gene are MGHRA and YSYEKL. The CDR3 extends over 16 amino acids. CDR3 in amino acids: CASSQDFQGLYYEQYF. CDR3 nucleotide sequence: TGCGCCAGCAGCCAAGATTTCCAGGGATTGTACTACGAGCAGTACTTC.

The chain couples TRBV7-2 to TRBJ1-3; D gene unclear. There are 14 residues in the CDR3. Germline assignment: CDR1 SGHTA and CDR2 FQGNSA. Trimming removed 5 bases from V and 0 bases from J, with 8 bases in between. CDR3 sequence: CASSPITSGNTIYF. In nucleotides, the CDR3 is TGTGCCAGCAGCCCTATAACCTCTGGAAACACCATATATTTT. Filled out from reference TRBV7-2 and TRBJ1-3, the complete variable domain reads GAGVSQSPSNKVTEKGKDVELRCDPISGHTALYWYRQSLGQGLEFLIYFQGNSAPDKSGLPSDRFSAERTGGSVSTLTIQRTQQEDSAVYLCASSPITSGNTIYFGEGSWLTVV.

This rearrangement joins TRBV7-2 to TRBJ1-4; D is perhaps TRBD1 (5 bases). The germline V and J ends were trimmed by 5 bases and 3 bases, with 10 bases remaining between them. CDR1 is SGHTA and CDR2 is FQGNSA in the germline V gene. CDR3 size: 14 residues. CDR3 nucleotides: TGTGCCAGCAGCGTCGCGGGACCTAATGAAAAACTGTTTTTT. Protein product: CASSVAGPNEKLFF.

The V call is TRBV28, the J call TRBJ1-2; D is uncertain. The germline V and J ends were trimmed by 6 bases and 5 bases, with 10 bases remaining between them. The germline CDR1 and CDR2 sequences are MDHEN and SYDVKM. The CDR3 covers 12 residues. The DNA for the CDR3 is TGTGCCAGCAGCCTTAACCTATATGGCTACACCTTC. Its translation is CASSLNLYGYTF.

This chain uses TRBV28 with TRBJ1-6, with TRBD1 identical over 9 bases. Germline V lookup: CDR1 MDHEN, CDR2 SYDVKM. This CDR3 is 15 amino acids long. The V gene end was trimmed by 3 bases and the J gene end by 9 bases; junction bases not matched to a gene: 6. The CDR3 spells CASSLTGGVTSPLHF. The CDR3, as DNA: TGTGCCAGCAGTTTGACAGGGGGAGTAACTTCACCCCTCCACTTT. Based on the CDR3 plus reference TRBV28 and TRBJ1-6, the full variable domain is DVKVTQSSRYLVKRTGEKVFLECVQDMDHENMFWYRQDPGLGLRLIYFSYDVKMKEKGDIPEGYSVSREKKERFSLILESASTNQTSMYLCASSLTGGVTSPLHFGNGTRLTVT.

This clone has a single count. At the DNA level, this CDR3 is encoded by other sequences in the same sample as well. CDR3: CASSQTGYEQYF. In DNA, the CDR3 is TGTGCCAGCAGTCAGACAGGGTACGAGCAGTACTTC. V gene TRBV28 combines with J gene TRBJ2-7; 7 bases match TRBD1. Germline V gene sequence: CDR1 MDHEN, CDR2 SYDVKM. V lost 5 bases, J lost 4 bases, and 2 bases stayed unmatched. This CDR3 region has 12 residues. The full variable domain, with the rest looked up from reference TRBV28 and TRBJ2-7, is DVKVTQSSRYLVKRTGEKVFLECVQDMDHENMFWYRQDPGLGLRLIYFSYDVKMKEKGDIPEGYSVSREKKERFSLILESASTNQTSMYLCASSQTGYEQYFGPGTRLTVT.

This clone was seen a few times. The chain recombines TRBV5-1 with TRBJ1-2; D unclear. Between the trimmed V and J ends, which lost 1 base and 4 bases, there was a span of 11 bases. Germline values: CDR1 SGHRS, CDR2 YFSETQ. The CDR3 contains 14 residues. CDR3 sequence (DNA): TGCGCCAGCAGCTTGTATAGCGGATCCTATGGCTACACCTTC. As protein: CASSLYSGSYGYTF.

The chain has TRBV11-3 and TRBJ2-2; the D gene is possibly TRBD1 (5 bases). V was clipped by 6 bases and J by 0 bases, with 17 bases between them. In germline, CDR1 is SGHNT, CDR2 YENEEA. The CDR3 length is 17 residues. The CDR3 DNA follows: TGTGCCAGCAGTTCGGCCGGAAGGGGCTCGAACACCGGGGAGCTGTTTTTT. This sequence encodes CASSSAGRGSNTGELFF.

V gene TRBV21-1 combines with J gene TRBJ1-3; no DNA check was done on the table's D call, TRBD1. TRBV21-1 is listed as a pseudogene. The CDR3 runs 18 residues. Written as DNA, the CDR3 is TGTGCCAGCAGCAAATTTGAAACCAGGGTAAGTGGTGGAAACACCATATATTTT. Protein product: CASSKFETRVSGGNTIYF.

The chain joins TRBV5-1 to TRBJ2-3; maybe TRBD2 (6 bases). CDR1 is SGHRS and CDR2 is YFSETQ in the germline V gene. Trimming removed 4 bases from V and 3 bases from J, with 15 bases in between. The CDR3 length is 15 residues. The CDR3 DNA sequence: TGCGCCAGCAGCCCGCTGTCGGGGGAAACAGATACGCAGTATTTT. It codes for CASSPLSGETDTQYF.

This sequence joins TRBV28 and TRBJ2-2; tentative D call: TRBD1 (8 bases). CDR1 is MDHEN and CDR2 is SYDVKM in the germline V gene. The germline V and J ends were trimmed by 10 bases and 0 bases, with 15 bases remaining between them. The CDR3 runs to 15 residues. This CDR3 reads CAIGGTGTNTGELFF. In nucleotides, the CDR3 is TGTGCCATCGGGGGGACAGGAACGAACACCGGGGAGCTGTTTTTT.

J is TRBJ2-5 and V is TRBV20-1; D unresolved. The CDR3 has 12 amino acids. Per the germline V gene, CDR1 is DFQATT and CDR2 is SNEGSKA (reference sequence). Deletions cut 3 bases from V and 2 bases from J, with 7 bases between. Here the CDR3 DNA reads TGCAGTGCTAGTGGCAGGCAAGAGACCCAGTACTTC. This codes for CSASGRQETQYF.

The V call is TRBV12-3 or TRBV12-4, the J call TRBJ1-1, with D perhaps matching TRBD1 (5 bases). There are 13 residues in the CDR3. The V end lost 6 bases, the J end lost 0 bases, and 8 bases lay between the germline ends. In DNA, the CDR3 is TGTGCCAGCAGCAAGACAGTGAACACTGAAGCTTTCTTT. Residues: CASSKTVNTEAFF.

The CDR3 DNA is TGTGCCAGCAGCCGGGACAGCTCACCCCTCCACTTT. Amino acids: CASSRDSSPLHF. The chain uses TRBV7-9 and TRBJ1-6; 7 bases match TRBD1. The germline V gene has CDR1 SEHNR and CDR2 FQNEAQ (reference sequence). Unmatched junction bases numbered 2, after V lost 5 bases and J lost 10 bases. The CDR3 runs to 12 residues.

Notes on this clone: The same CDR3 also results from other DNA sequences found in this sample. The rearrangement links TRBV28 to TRBJ2-5; TRBD1 matches 7 bases. This CDR3 has 13 amino acids. The germline gives CDR1 MDHEN, CDR2 SYDVKM. Trimming removed 6 bases from V and 3 bases from J; junction bases left unmatched: 4. CDR3 loop: CASSPGQEETQYF. The CDR3 region has the DNA TGTGCCAGCAGCCCCGGACAGGAAGAGACCCAGTACTTC.

The CDR3 loop is CASSIRQGHNSPLHF. For the CDR3, the DNA is TGTGCCAGTAGTATCCGACAGGGGCATAATTCACCCCTCCACTTT. The rearrangement uses TRBV19 and TRBJ1-6; 8 bases line up with TRBD1. The CDR3 extends over 15 amino acids. CDR1 is LNHDA, CDR2 SQIVND, per germline (reference sequence). V shed 3 bases and J 5 bases; nucleotides not matched to a gene: 3.